The 10 T cell receptor beta chains listed next were all sequenced from one sample in a study of blood T cells in healthy people across ages. Together with a sample-barcoded 5' primer, a J-beta primer mix was included in a second PCR lasting about 7 to 11 cycles. TCRdb recomputed calls from the 5' RACE reads with MiXCR, one row per CDR3 protein. The sample carries about 680,000 distinct CDR3 sequences, around half recorded once. The sequenced sample consisted of blood. The receptors here all came from a woman between 55 and 75 years old in good health.

J is TRBJ2-7 and V is TRBV20-1; 8 bases match TRBD2. The CDR3 contains 12 residues. Looked up from germline, CDR1 is DFQATT and CDR2 is SNEGSKA (reference sequence). The ends lost 6 bases at V and 2 bases at J; junction bases unmatched: 3. DNA of the CDR3: TGCAGTGCCCCCGGGAGGGCCTACGAGCAGTACTTC. Translated, it gives CSAPGRAYEQYF.

The chain carries TRBV6-6 and TRBJ2-5; D gene unclear. There are 13 residues in the CDR3. Trimming stripped 3 bases from V and 4 bases from J, with 9 bases between. The germline gives CDR1 MNHNY, CDR2 SVGAGI (reference sequence). The CDR3 bases are TGTGCCAGCAGTTATCGTCCCGGAGAGACCCAGTACTTC. Residues: CASSYRPGETQYF.

This chain connects TRBV7-8 to TRBJ2-5, with unresolved D. Germline CDR1 reads SGHVS; CDR2 reads FQNEAQ. V lost 4 bases, J lost 11 bases, and 14 bases lay in between. CDR3 length: 12 amino acids. CDR3 protein: CASSSADNEQYF. CDR3 nucleotide sequence: TGTGCCAGCAGCTCCGCCGACAATGAGCAGTACTTC.

This clonotype was observed at least ten times. The chain links TRBV20-1 to TRBJ2-7; 14 bases are shared with TRBD2. The CDR3 covers 15 residues. Germline assignment: CDR1 DFQATT and CDR2 SNEGSKA (reference sequence). Trimming removed 5 bases from V and 7 bases from J; junction bases left unmatched: 10. The CDR3: CSADAGTSGRNEQYF. The CDR3 DNA reads as TGCAGTGCTGATGCCGGGACTAGCGGGAGAAATGAGCAGTACTTC.

This chain connects TRBV7-2 to TRBJ2-1, with TRBD2 as a possible D gene (5 bases). Germline CDR1 is SGHTA and CDR2 is FQGNSA. The V gene lost 8 bases and the J gene lost 0 bases, with 17 bases spanning the gap. The CDR3 covers 16 residues. Here the CDR3 reads CASHIHPGSSYNEQFF. CDR3 DNA sequence: TGTGCCAGCCACATCCACCCGGGAAGCTCCTACAATGAGCAGTTCTTC.

This clonotype was detected a few times. CDR3 residues: CASSLTSVSYNEQFF. DNA for the CDR3: TGCGCCAGCAGCTTGACTAGCGTTAGCTACAATGAGCAGTTCTTC. The chain recombines TRBV5-1 with TRBJ2-1; 7 nucleotides align to TRBD2. V was pared by 1 base and J by 3 bases, with 4 bases of the junction left unmatched. This CDR3 region has 15 residues. Germline V CDR1 and CDR2: SGHRS, YFSETQ. Combining the CDR3 with reference TRBV5-1 and TRBJ2-1 gives the whole variable domain KAGVTQTPRYLIKTRGQQVTLSCSPISGHRSVSWYQQTPGQGLQFLFEYFSETQRNKGNFPGRFSGRQFSNSRSEMNVSTLELGDSALYLCASSLTSVSYNEQFFGPGTRLTVL.

This clonotype was detected only a few times. This chain connects TRBV4-3 to TRBJ2-1; D gene unclear. The CDR3 loop spans 13 amino acids. Looked up from germline, CDR1 is LGHNA and CDR2 is YSLEER. V was shortened by 0 bases and J by 15 bases, with 15 bases between the two germline ends. The CDR3 DNA reads TGCGCCAGCAGCCAAGATCCTAATTCGGCACGGTTCTTC. Protein product: CASSQDPNSARFF.

This clonotype was found many times. The genes are TRBV11-1 and TRBJ2-7; TRBD1 agrees at 9 bases. This CDR3 is built from 15 residues. After removal of 8 bases from V and 4 bases from J, the junction contained 12 bases not matched to a gene. Per the germline V gene, CDR1 is SGHAT and CDR2 is FQDESV (reference sequence). The CDR3 DNA reads TGTGCCAGCGCGTCAGCCGTACAGGGGGCGTACGAGCAGTACTTC. It encodes CASASAVQGAYEQYF.

This chain uses TRBV6-6 with TRBJ2-5; D not certain. Looked up from germline, CDR1 is MNHNY and CDR2 is SVGAGI (reference sequence). CDR3 length: 14 residues. The V and J ends lost 2 bases and 2 bases respectively, with 9 bases between them. The CDR3 DNA is TGTGCCAGCAGTTACGTGACGTGTCAAGAGACCCAGTACTTC. Translating it yields CASSYVTCQETQYF.

The chain couples TRBV6-6 to TRBJ2-1; the D is unclear. The V gene's germline CDR1 is MNHNY and CDR2 SVGAGI (reference sequence). The CDR3 totals 12 residues. V was clipped by 7 bases and J by 6 bases, with 10 bases between them. The CDR3 is CASTLGGNEQFF. DNA of the CDR3: TGTGCCAGCACCCTAGGTGGCAATGAGCAGTTCTTC.